The rows below give T cell receptor beta chains drawn from one sample of a study of T cell repertoires in cytomegalovirus infection. From the reads, TCRdb called clonotypes with MiXCR, one entry per CDR3 protein. The table has 65,000 to 90,000 distinct CDR3 sequences, 3.7% seen once. Sequenced material: PBMCs. These TCRs come from a human donor in good health (CMV status not recorded). Some clones in this sample may be carry-over from other donors' samples. The CDR3 runs from the conserved cysteine through the conserved F or W. D genes are given only for firm matches. Size tells how often a clone was seen (once, few, many) or the class of an expanded clone, and some rows leave it out.

V: TRBV10-3
J: TRBJ1-1
D: -
size: many
CDR3: CAISGSTGNTEAFF
DNA: TGTGCCATCAGTGGGTCGACAGGCAACACTGAAGCTTTCTTT

V: TRBV6-5
J: TRBJ2-2
D: -
size: many
CDR3: CASKGLMAGELFF
DNA: TGTGCCAGCAAGGGGCTGATGGCCGGGGAGCTGTTTTTT

V: TRBV18
J: TRBJ1-6
D: -
size: many
CDR3: CASSPGGLHNSPLHF
DNA: TGTGCCAGCTCACCCGGGGGACTCCATAATTCACCCCTCCACTTT

V: TRBV4-3
J: TRBJ2-7
D: TRBD1
size: many
CDR3: CASSHDTGTGGFYEQYF
DNA: TGCGCCAGCAGCCACGACACCGGGACAGGGGGTTTCTACGAGCAGTACTTC

V: TRBV11-2
J: TRBJ2-3
D: TRBD2
size: many
CDR3: CASSLTGTSGGDTQYF
DNA: TGTGCCAGCAGCTTGACCGGGACTAGCGGGGGAGATACGCAGTATTTT

V: TRBV7-2
J: TRBJ2-7
D: TRBD1
size: many
CDR3: CASSFKDRGAYEQYF
DNA: TGTGCCAGCAGCTTCAAGGACAGGGGAGCCTACGAGCAGTACTTC

V: TRBV7-9
J: TRBJ2-5
D: TRBD2
size: many
CDR3: CASSRSLAGTQETQYF
DNA: TGTGCCAGCAGCCGATCACTAGCGGGGACCCAAGAGACCCAGTACTTC

V: TRBV11-2
J: TRBJ2-5
D: -
size: many
CDR3: CASSGGQGQETQYF
DNA: TGTGCCAGCAGCGGGGGGCAAGGGCAAGAGACCCAGTACTTC

V: TRBV7-6
J: TRBJ1-6
D: TRBD1
size: many
CDR3: CASSLDRVRDSPLHF
DNA: TGTGCCAGCAGCCTCGACAGGGTTCGCGATTCACCCCTCCACTTT

V: TRBV7-3
J: TRBJ2-5
D: TRBD1
size: many
CDR3: CASSRTGQETQYF
DNA: TGTGCCAGCAGCCGGACAGGTCAAGAGACCCAGTACTTC

V: TRBV24-1
J: TRBJ2-5
D: TRBD1
size: many
CDR3: CATSDRRGPYQETQYF
DNA: TGTGCCACCAGTGATCGCAGGGGGCCCTACCAAGAGACCCAGTACTTC

V: TRBV4-1
J: TRBJ2-1
D: -
size: many
CDR3: CASSQVISYNEQFF
DNA: TGCGCCAGCAGCCAAGTGATCAGCTACAATGAGCAGTTCTTC

V: TRBV28
J: TRBJ2-7
D: TRBD1
size: many
CDR3: CASSFWDSPMRSYEQYF
DNA: TGTGCCAGCAGTTTTTGGGACAGCCCTATGCGCTCCTACGAGCAGTACTTC

V: TRBV18
J: TRBJ1-2
D: -
size: many
CDR3: CASSRTQVDYYTF
DNA: TGTGCCAGCTCCCGCACGCAGGTCGACTACTACACCTTC

V: TRBV7-8
J: TRBJ1-5
D: -
size: -
CDR3: CASISHTRMGTWNQPQHF
DNA: TGTGCCAGCATCTCCCACACTCGTATGGGGACGTGGAATCAGCCCCAGCATTTT

V: TRBV7-2
J: TRBJ2-5
D: -
size: many
CDR3: CASSLVGVGTQYF
DNA: TGTGCCAGCAGCTTAGTGGGGGTGGGGACCCAGTACTTC

V: TRBV7-2
J: TRBJ2-1
D: -
size: many
CDR3: CASSLRDGLVNEQFF
DNA: TGTGCCAGCAGCCTCAGGGACGGTCTAGTTAATGAGCAGTTCTTC

V: TRBV7-8
J: TRBJ1-1
D: -
size: many
CDR3: CASSLIQGTEAFF
DNA: TGTGCCAGCAGCTTAATTCAGGGGACTGAAGCTTTCTTT

V: TRBV28
J: TRBJ1-5
D: -
size: many
CDR3: CASSPRTANQPQHF
DNA: TGTGCCAGCAGTCCTAGGACAGCAAATCAGCCCCAGCATTTT

V: TRBV18
J: TRBJ2-5
D: -
size: many
CDR3: CASSLGTYQETQYF
DNA: TGTGCCAGCTCACTAGGGACTTACCAAGAGACCCAGTACTTC

V: TRBV20-1
J: TRBJ1-5
D: -
size: many
CDR3: CSARWGINQPQHF
DNA: TGCAGTGCTAGGTGGGGAATCAATCAGCCCCAGCATTTT

V: TRBV6-2/TRBV6-3
J: TRBJ2-7
D: -
size: many
CDR3: CASTAGGGQELYEQYF
DNA: TGTGCCAGCACCGCCGGGGGGGGACAGGAGCTCTACGAGCAGTACTTC

V: TRBV7-3
J: TRBJ1-2
D: TRBD1
size: many
CDR3: CASSPAGQGALGYTF
DNA: TGTGCCAGCAGCCCAGCTGGGCAGGGGGCGCTTGGCTACACCTTC

V: TRBV25-1
J: TRBJ2-7
D: -
size: many
CDR3: CASSEAVSEQYF
DNA: TGTGCCAGCAGTGAAGCCGTAAGCGAGCAGTACTTC

V: TRBV28
J: TRBJ1-3
D: -
size: many
CDR3: CAIQGQTWDTIYF
DNA: TGTGCCATCCAGGGTCAAACCTGGGACACCATATATTTT

V: TRBV6-6
J: TRBJ1-5
D: -
size: many
CDR3: CASSEGVAFNQPQHF
DNA: TGTGCCAGCAGTGAGGGGGTTGCGTTCAATCAGCCCCAGCATTTT

V: TRBV7-9
J: TRBJ2-7
D: -
size: many
CDR3: CASSLERNEQYF
DNA: TGTGCCAGCAGCTTAGAACGTAACGAGCAGTACTTC

V: TRBV28
J: TRBJ2-7
D: -
size: many
CDR3: CASSTLSSGVYEQYF
DNA: TGTGCCAGCAGTACCCTATCCTCAGGGGTATACGAGCAGTACTTC

V: TRBV7-8
J: TRBJ2-1
D: -
size: many
CDR3: CASSDQGSSYNEQFF
DNA: TGTGCCAGCAGCGACCAGGGGAGCTCCTACAATGAGCAGTTCTTC

V: TRBV12-3/TRBV12-4
J: TRBJ1-2
D: -
size: many
CDR3: CASSLTGTGNYGYTF
DNA: TGTGCCAGCAGTTTAACAGGGACGGGCAACTATGGCTACACCTTC

V: TRBV7-3
J: TRBJ2-3
D: -
size: many
CDR3: CASSRGSTDTQYF
DNA: TGTGCCAGCAGCCGGGGTAGCACAGATACGCAGTATTTT

V: TRBV10-3
J: TRBJ1-2
D: -
size: many
CDR3: CATAGRGNYGYTF
DNA: TGTGCCACGGCAGGACGGGGGAACTATGGCTACACCTTC

V: TRBV28
J: TRBJ1-2
D: TRBD1
size: many
CDR3: CASSLRDRDGYTF
DNA: TGTGCCAGCAGTCTCCGGGACAGGGATGGCTACACCTTC

V: TRBV7-9
J: TRBJ2-1
D: -
size: -
CDR3: CVTNPRVSIDEQFF
DNA: TGTGTCACAAACCCCAGGGTGTCGATCGATGAGCAGTTCTTC

V: TRBV5-6
J: TRBJ1-2
D: -
size: many
CDR3: CASSAGHSNYGYTF
DNA: TGTGCCAGCAGCGCAGGACACAGTAACTATGGCTACACCTTC

V: TRBV7-8
J: TRBJ1-2
D: -
size: many
CDR3: CASSPLGDYGYTF
DNA: TGTGCCAGCAGCCCCCTAGGGGACTATGGCTACACCTTC

V: TRBV7-2
J: TRBJ1-2
D: -
size: many
CDR3: CASSLMGMGYTF
DNA: TGTGCCAGCAGCTTAATGGGGATGGGCTACACCTTC

V: TRBV6-2/TRBV6-3
J: TRBJ1-5
D: -
size: many
CDR3: CASSYPVTAQPQHF
DNA: TGTGCCAGCAGTTACCCTGTGACAGCTCAGCCCCAGCATTTT

V: TRBV9
J: TRBJ1-6
D: -
size: many
CDR3: CASSVEEGLNSPLHF
DNA: TGTGCCAGCAGCGTAGAAGAGGGCCTCAATTCACCCCTCCACTTT

V: TRBV30
J: TRBJ1-3
D: -
size: many
CDR3: CAWSVGLTAGNTIYF
DNA: TGTGCCTGGAGTGTAGGGCTGACGGCAGGAAACACCATATATTTT

V: TRBV7-2
J: TRBJ1-5
D: -
size: many
CDR3: CASSLEGGPNQPQHF
DNA: TGTGCCAGCAGCTTAGAGGGCGGACCCAATCAGCCCCAGCATTTT

V: TRBV7-2
J: TRBJ2-5
D: -
size: many
CDR3: CASSYGGRSETQYF
DNA: TGTGCCAGCAGTTACGGGGGGCGCTCGGAGACCCAGTACTTC

V: TRBV25-1
J: TRBJ2-3
D: TRBD2
size: many
CDR3: CASSELASGGAQNTDTQYF
DNA: TGTGCCAGCAGTGAATTGGCTAGCGGGGGGGCCCAAAACACAGATACGCAGTATTTT

V: TRBV28
J: TRBJ2-7
D: TRBD1
size: many
CDR3: CASSLPRDSQTYEQYF
DNA: TGTGCCAGCAGTTTACCCCGGGACAGTCAAACCTACGAGCAGTACTTC

V: TRBV10-3
J: TRBJ1-1
D: -
size: many
CDR3: CASKKTGLNTEAFF
DNA: TGTGCCTCCAAAAAAACAGGATTGAACACTGAAGCTTTCTTT

V: TRBV6-6
J: TRBJ2-1
D: TRBD1
size: many
CDR3: CASSWDSPTMRQFF
DNA: TGTGCCAGCAGTTGGGACAGTCCTACAATGAGGCAGTTCTTC

V: TRBV5-6
J: TRBJ2-7
D: -
size: few
CDR3: CASSYPNTGSEQYF
DNA: TGTGCCAGCAGCTATCCCAATACAGGGTCCGAGCAGTACTTC

V: TRBV6-2/TRBV6-3
J: TRBJ2-1
D: TRBD1
size: many
CDR3: CASRRQGDEQFF
DNA: TGTGCCAGCAGACGACAGGGGGATGAGCAGTTCTTC

V: TRBV6-6
J: TRBJ1-1
D: -
size: many
CDR3: CASTERNTEAFF
DNA: TGTGCCAGCACGGAACGGAACACTGAAGCTTTCTTT

V: TRBV7-2
J: TRBJ2-7
D: -
size: many
CDR3: CASSLDAGLYEQYF
DNA: TGTGCCAGCAGCTTAGACGCAGGTCTCTACGAGCAGTACTTC

V: TRBV7-2
J: TRBJ2-5
D: TRBD2
size: many
CDR3: CASYGGGRGTQYF
DNA: TGTGCCAGCTACGGGGGGGGTAGGGGGACCCAGTACTTC